Listed here are 10 T cell receptor beta chains from one sample, sequenced in a study of T cell clonality in common variable immunodeficiency. The table came from immunoSEQ multiplex PCR; TCRdb's copy has only in-frame clones and leaves some out. This sample carries roughly 40,000 clones, none of them present only once. The sample taken for sequencing was peripheral blood mononuclear cells. Every receptor here comes from a person aged 18 to 75 in good health.

This clone was counted many times. The read ends 3 residues before the CDR3 terminus; that terminus is restored from the germline J gene. The chain recombines TRBV5-1 with TRBJ2-2; 10 bases align to TRBD2. Germline assignment: CDR1 SGHRS and CDR2 YFSETQ. V shed 5 bases and J 4 bases; nucleotides not matched to a gene: 8. This CDR3 is built from 16 residues. The CDR3 reads CASSKAGGPGTGELFF. The CDR3 DNA, read in part, is TGCGCCAGCAGTAAAGCGGGGGGGCCTGGCACCGGGGAG.

This clone was detected many times. The read ends 3 residues shy of where the CDR3 ends; the end is completed using the germline J gene. The V call is TRBV7-8, the J call TRBJ1-4; possibly TRBD1 for D (5 bases). The CDR3 totals 15 residues. Germline CDR1 is SGHVS and CDR2 is FQNEAQ. Trimming pared 5 bases from V and 4 bases from J, leaving 14 bases between. The CDR3 spells CASSHPRVLNEKLFF. The sequenced part of the CDR3 DNA is TGTGCCAGCAGCCACCCCAGGGTGCTTAATGAAAAA. The full variable domain, with the rest looked up from reference TRBV7-8 and TRBJ1-4, is GAGVSQSPRYKVAKRGQDVALRCDPISGHVSLFWYQQALGQGPEFLTYFQNEAQLDKSGLPSDRFFAERPEGSVSTLKIQRTQQEDSAVYLCASSHPRVLNEKLFFGSGTQLSVL.

This clone was recorded at least ten times. The observed sequence ends 3 residues before the CDR3 terminus, with the missing tail filled in from the germline J gene. The chain employs TRBV7-2 and TRBJ2-5; weak D call: TRBD1 (6 bases). Germline CDR1 and CDR2: SGHTA and FQGNSA. This CDR3 is built from 15 residues. The ends were cut back, 5 bases at V and 4 bases at J, with 17 bases in the middle. The DNA read from the CDR3 is TGTGCCAGCAGCCCCCGACAGGCGGTTGGAGAGACC. Translated: CASSPRQAVGET. The CDR3 in full is CASSPRQAVGETQYF.

This clone was seen at least ten times. The sequenced fragment ends 3 residues before the CDR3 boundary, so the rest is inferred from the germline J gene. V gene TRBV6-1 combines with J gene TRBJ2-1; unclear D gene. V dropped 2 bases and J dropped 8 bases, with 4 bases sitting between them. Germline loops: CDR1 MNHNS, CDR2 SASEGT. The CDR3 length is 11 residues. Incomplete CDR3 DNA: TGTGCCAGCAGTGAATTCTATGAG. Translation gives CASSEFYE. The whole CDR3 reads CASSEFYEQFF.

Many counts were recorded for this clone. The read falls 3 residues short of the CDR3 end, and the missing part is taken from the germline J gene. The chain has TRBV4-1 and TRBJ2-7; D gene uncertain. Trimming removed 0 bases from V and 1 base from J, with 4 bases in between. Germline values: CDR1 MGHRA, CDR2 YSYEKL. The CDR3 consists of 13 residues. The DNA read from the CDR3 is TGCGCCAGCAGCCAAGATCATTCCTACGAG. Translated: CASSQDHSYE. The whole CDR3 reads CASSQDHSYEQYF.

There are many counts of this clone. The read stops 3 residues short of the end of the CDR3; the missing end is completed from the germline J gene. The V gene is TRBV6-2 or TRBV6-3, the J gene TRBJ1-5; 7 bases are shared with TRBD1. Germline CDR1 MNHEY, CDR2 SVGEGT. The CDR3 consists of 15 residues. V dropped 0 bases and J dropped 6; count of bases not matched to a gene: 5. CDR3 sequence: CASSYSTTGSQPQHF. The sequenced part of the CDR3 DNA is TGTGCCAGCAGTTACTCGACGACAGGGAGTCAGCCC.

This clone appeared a few times. The CDR3 extends 3 residues past the end of the read, so its final part is completed from the germline J gene. The same CDR3 arises from other DNA sequences in this sample as well. J is TRBJ2-7 and V is TRBV2, with D maybe TRBD1 (6 bases). This CDR3 spans 14 amino acids. Germline V CDR1 and CDR2: SNHLY, FYNNEI. V lost 4 bases to trimming and J lost 2 bases, with 12 bases between them. The DNA read from the CDR3 is TGTGCCAGCAGTGGTCAGGGGCGCACCTACGAG. It translates to CASSGQGRTYE. In full, the CDR3 reads CASSGQGRTYEQYF.

This clone was counted a few times. The CDR3 spells CASSPQRQGAYEQYF. The CDR3 DNA, read in part, is TGTGCCAGCTCACCACAACGGCAGGGAGCCTACGAG. The chain couples TRBV18 to TRBJ2-7; D could derive from TRBD1 or TRBD2 (5 bases each). The read comes to an end 3 residues before the CDR3 does, leaving the germline J gene to fill in the end. The CDR3 loop spans 15 amino acids. Trimming pared 1 base from V and 2 bases from J, leaving 12 bases between. From germline, CDR1 is KGHSH and CDR2 LQKENI. Drawing the rest from reference TRBV18 and TRBJ2-7, the complete variable domain is NAGVMQNPRHLVRRRGQEARLRCSPMKGHSHVYWYRQLPEEGLKFMVYLQKENIIDESGMPKERFSAEFPKEGPSILRIQQVVRGDSAAYFCASSPQRQGAYEQYFGPGTRLTVT.

In its sample, this clone was seen many times. The CDR3 end falls 3 residues outside the read, so it is completed with the germline J gene. V gene TRBV15 combines with J gene TRBJ2-4, with D unresolved. The germline V gene encodes CDR1 LNHNV and CDR2 YYDKDF (reference sequence). The V and J ends lost 0 bases and 8 bases respectively, with 11 bases between them. CDR3 length: 14 residues. The sequenced part of the CDR3 DNA is TGTGCCACCAGCAGAGATAGGGCAGTACACATT. Translation: CATSRDRAVHI. From start to end, the CDR3 is CATSRDRAVHIQYF.

This clone was recorded many times. The read finishes 3 residues shy of the CDR3 end, and the germline J gene is used to complete it. The genes are TRBV20-1 and TRBJ1-6; TRBD1 matches at 7 bases. This CDR3 comprises 15 residues. From germline, CDR1 is DFQATT and CDR2 SNEGSKA (reference sequence). This chain's CDR3 is CSARDKNPTGPSLHF. CDR3 DNA (partial): TGCAGTGCTAGAGATAAGAACCCGACAGGGCCTTCC.